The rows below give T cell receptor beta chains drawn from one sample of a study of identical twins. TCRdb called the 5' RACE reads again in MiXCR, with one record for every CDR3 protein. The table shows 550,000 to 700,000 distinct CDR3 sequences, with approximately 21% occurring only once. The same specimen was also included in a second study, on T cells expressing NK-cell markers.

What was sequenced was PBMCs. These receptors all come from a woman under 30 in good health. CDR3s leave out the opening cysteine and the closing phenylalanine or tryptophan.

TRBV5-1,ASSTDSSYEQY
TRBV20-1,SARGTPYEQY
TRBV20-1,SARPLAGATYEQY
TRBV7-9,ASSKGTGITGELF
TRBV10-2,ASSESPGGPYEQY
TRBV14,ASSQGSILGLQQY
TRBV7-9,AIEVSHEQY
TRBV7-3,ASSLVGDLTDTQY
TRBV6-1,ASTRDRGPDTQY
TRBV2,ASSEQGSYNEQF
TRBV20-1,SASPDTRDEKLF
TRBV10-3,AISESGGAREQF
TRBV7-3,ASSLIPSTSGASTDTQY
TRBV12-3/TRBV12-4,ASSIGTGVLSEQY